The 30 T cell receptor beta chains in this list originate from one sample, sequenced in a study of human T cells and chemical hapten exposure. Time point defined: patch test 1, 2 weeks after DPC sensitization. As to treatment: therapeutic diphenylcyclopropenone sensitization with weekly scalp DPC. TCRdb called the RACE reads again in MiXCR, with one record for every CDR3 protein. The sample carries about 57,000 distinct CDR3 sequences, roughly a tenth recorded once. The sequenced sample was whole blood, obtained in connection with sensitization to the hapten diphenylcyclopropenone (DPC). These receptors were obtained from a woman between 35 and 50 years old with alopecia areata. Some clones in this sample may be carry-over from other donors' samples.

In regard to this clonotype: This sequence may be a read error, since a much larger clone differs from it by one base. The chain uses TRBV6-5 and TRBJ2-1; weak D call: TRBD1 (5 bases). Germline V gene sequence: CDR1 MNHEY, CDR2 SVGAGI. This CDR3 comprises 11 residues. With 11 bases removed from V and 9 bases from J, the gap between germline ends came to 14 bases. CDR3 DNA sequence: TGTGCCTGCAAGGGGCTTGGTGAGCAGTTCTTC. Protein sequence: CACKGLGEQFF.

To note about this clonotype: A read error may produce the germline difference seen at one junction end. The rearrangement links TRBV6-5 to TRBJ1-3; D gene unclear. Germline CDR1 is MNHEY and CDR2 is SVGAGI. This CDR3 spans 11 amino acids. Here the CDR3 reads CASSAGNSIYF. The CDR3 nucleotides read TGTGCCAGCAGCGCTGGAAACTCCATATATTTT.

This rearrangement joins TRBV5-1 to TRBJ2-5; 9 bases agree with TRBD2. The V gene end was trimmed by 6 bases and the J gene end by 1 base; junction bases not matched to a gene: 7. The CDR3 has 15 amino acids. The V gene's germline CDR1 is SGHRS and CDR2 YFSETQ. The CDR3 protein is CASTPLAGFQETQYF. In DNA form, the CDR3 reads TGCGCCAGCACTCCCCTAGCGGGGTTCCAAGAGACCCAGTACTTC.

There are many counts of this clonotype. V usage is TRBV6-1 and J usage is TRBJ1-5; D unclear. V was clipped by 3 bases and J by 7 bases, with 10 bases between them. In germline, CDR1 is MNHNS, CDR2 SASEGT. The CDR3 has 13 residues. As DNA, the CDR3 is TGTGCCAGCAGTGAGTTAAGTAGCCAGCCCCAGCATTTT. Protein sequence: CASSELSSQPQHF.

This clonotype was counted many times. The rearrangement joins TRBV6-2 or TRBV6-3 to TRBJ2-3, with TRBD2 identical over 7 bases. Germline V CDR1 and CDR2: MNHEY, SVGEGT. CDR3 length: 14 residues. V dropped 7 bases and J dropped 9; count of bases not matched to a gene: 13. The CDR3 DNA reads TGTGCCAGCACCTCCGGGACTACCCCTGGCACGCAGTATTTT. Translation gives CASTSGTTPGTQYF.

There are many counts of this clonotype. The V and J genes are TRBV5-1 and TRBJ1-3; 7 nucleotides line up with TRBD1. The V segment lost 4 bases and the J segment 1 base; nucleotides outside the gene matches: 8. The CDR3 totals 16 residues. The germline CDR1 and CDR2 sequences are SGHRS and YFSETQ. CDR3 sequence: CASSPGTALSGNTIYF. The CDR3 nucleotides are TGCGCCAGCAGCCCAGGGACAGCTCTATCTGGAAACACCATATATTTT.

This clonotype was counted a few times. This sequence joins TRBV7-3 and TRBJ1-6; the D gene is possibly TRBD1 (5 bases). Germline CDR1 reads SGHTA; CDR2 reads FQGTGA. This CDR3 region has 15 residues. Trimming left V 7 bases short and J 8 bases short, with 18 bases between. The CDR3 is CASTQGPQGYSPLHF. In DNA form, the CDR3 reads TGTGCCAGCACTCAAGGACCCCAGGGCTATTCACCCCTCCACTTT.

This clonotype was counted only a few times. The genes are TRBV3-1 and TRBJ2-3; a weak D match, TRBD1 (6 bases). The CDR3 spans 14 residues. V shed 2 bases and J shed 1 base, with 7 bases lying between them. The germline V gene has CDR1 LGHDT and CDR2 YNNKEL (reference sequence). The CDR3 bases are TGTGCCAGCAGCCAAAGGACAGGCACAGATACGCAGTATTTT. It yields the protein CASSQRTGTDTQYF.

The V call is TRBV11-2, the J call TRBJ1-1; no reliable D call. Trimming removed 4 bases at V and 9 bases at J, with 18 bases between. Germline-derived CDR1 and CDR2 are SGHAT and FQNNGV. The CDR3 covers 14 residues. CDR3 sequence: CASSSQGRAAKAFF. The CDR3 nucleotides are TGTGCCAGCAGCTCCCAAGGGAGGGCCGCTAAAGCTTTCTTT.

This clonotype was detected only a few times. The J gene is TRBJ2-1, the V gene TRBV20-1, with 12 bases lining up with TRBD2. V trimming: 4 bases; J trimming: 7 bases; junction bases outside the gene matches: 5. Germline V CDR1 and CDR2: DFQATT, SNEGSKA (reference sequence). The CDR3 extends over 14 amino acids. The CDR3 DNA reads as TGCAGTGCTAATGATGGACTAGCGGGAAATGAGCAGTTCTTC. Translating it yields CSANDGLAGNEQFF.

This clonotype was seen more than once but under ten times. This rearrangement joins TRBV12-2 to TRBJ2-4; the table's D call TRBD1 went unverified against the DNA. TRBV12-2 is flagged as a pseudogene. The CDR3 is 17 amino acids. CDR3: CASRLVLWDRGKNIQYF. CDR3 in DNA: TGTGCAAGTCGCTTAGTGTTATGGGACAGGGGCAAAAACATTCAGTACTTC.

This chain joins TRBV7-9 and TRBJ2-5, with TRBD2 matching 10 bases. This CDR3 spans 17 amino acids. CDR1 and CDR2 from the germline V gene are SEHNR and FQNEAQ (reference sequence). V gave up 1 base and J gave up 5 bases; unmatched junction bases: 10. The chain's CDR3 is CASSLVSSSGGAETQYF. The CDR3 nucleotides read TGTGCCAGCAGCTTAGTTTCTTCGAGCGGGGGGGCGGAGACCCAGTACTTC. The whole variable domain, remainder taken from reference TRBV7-9 and TRBJ2-5, is DTGVSQNPRHKITKRGQNVTFRCDPISEHNRLYWYRQTLGQGPEFLTYFQNEAQLEKSRLLSDRFSAERPKGSFSTLEIQRTEQGDSAMYLCASSLVSSSGGAETQYFGPGTRLLVL.

The gene calls are TRBV29-1 and TRBJ1-2; D remains ambiguous. Germline V CDR1 and CDR2: SQVTM, ANQGSEA. The CDR3 runs 12 residues. V gave up 1 base and J gave up 2 bases, with 5 bases separating them. CDR3 in amino acids: CSVEAENYGYTF. The DNA of the CDR3 is TGCAGCGTTGAAGCCGAAAACTATGGCTACACCTTC.

The sample holds many counts of this clonotype. The chain recombines TRBV6-1 with TRBJ2-7; TRBD2 might be the D (6 bases). The CDR3 consists of 15 residues. Germline CDR1 is MNHNS and CDR2 is SASEGT. V was cut by 7 bases and J by 1 base, with 17 bases left in between. This CDR3 reads CASTSRDGSSYEQYF. The CDR3 DNA sequence: TGTGCCAGCACTAGTCGGGACGGGAGTTCCTACGAGCAGTACTTC.

This clonotype was detected many times. The gene calls are TRBV5-1 and TRBJ2-3; 11 positions agree with TRBD2. Germline CDR1 is SGHRS and CDR2 is YFSETQ. V shed 6 bases and J 1 base; nucleotides not matched to a gene: 13. The CDR3 extends over 18 amino acids. DNA for the CDR3: TGCGCCAGCACCCGTCTAGCGGGGGGACGACTCGGCACAGATACGCAGTATTTT. Protein sequence: CASTRLAGGRLGTDTQYF. Drawing the rest from reference TRBV5-1 and TRBJ2-3, the complete variable domain is KAGVTQTPRYLIKTRGQQVTLSCSPISGHRSVSWYQQTPGQGLQFLFEYFSETQRNKGNFPGRFSGRQFSNSRSEMNVSTLELGDSALYLCASTRLAGGRLGTDTQYFGPGTRLTVL.

At least ten counts were recorded for this clonotype. The chain is built from TRBV18 and TRBJ2-1; D is unresolved. Germline V gene data show CDR1 as KGHSH and CDR2 as LQKENI. The CDR3 has 12 amino acids. Trimming shortened V by 2 bases and J by 7 bases, and 6 bases separated the two germline ends. Here the CDR3 reads CASSPDSNEQFF. Here the CDR3 DNA reads TGTGCCAGCTCACCAGATTCTAATGAGCAGTTCTTC.

This clonotype was counted many times. The chain recombines TRBV29-1 with TRBJ2-3, with 13 nucleotides matching TRBD2. Germline lookup yields CDR1 SQVTM and CDR2 ANQGSEA. CDR3 size: 15 residues. V shed 6 bases, J shed 1 base, and the junction held 4 bases outside the gene matches. CDR3 DNA sequence: TGCAGCGTCGTAGGGACTAGCGGGGGCACAGATACGCAGTATTTT. Residues: CSVVGTSGGTDTQYF.

This clonotype was recorded a few times. This sequence joins TRBV4-3 and TRBJ2-7; tentatively, D is TRBD1 or TRBD2 (6 bases each). In germline, CDR1 is LGHNA, CDR2 YSLEER. Trimming stripped 1 base from V and 3 bases from J, with 19 bases between. The CDR3 covers 17 residues. The CDR3 DNA reads TGCGCCAGCAGCCAAGCCGGTAGGGGGGACGGGGACTACGAGCAGTACTTC. Amino acids: CASSQAGRGDGDYEQYF.

This clonotype was found many times. The chain links TRBV9 to TRBJ2-6, with unresolved D. Germline V gives CDR1 SGDLS, CDR2 YYNGEE. The CDR3 is 15 residues long. Trimming took 3 bases from V and 0 from J, leaving 7 bases between them. The CDR3 protein is CASSATHSGANVLTF. The DNA of the CDR3 is TGTGCCAGCAGCGCTACCCACTCTGGGGCCAACGTCCTGACTTTC.

This clonotype was seen only a few times. The chain recombines TRBV6-1 with TRBJ2-7, with TRBD1 matching over 8 bases. The J segment lost 7 bases and the V segment lost 8 bases, leaving 10 bases of the junction unmatched. Germline lookup yields CDR1 MNHNS and CDR2 SASEGT. The CDR3 is 13 residues long. The CDR3: CASARTGFGEQYF. CDR3 bases: TGTGCCAGCGCCCGGACAGGGTTCGGGGAGCAGTACTTC.

This clonotype came up many times. This chain joins TRBV20-1 and TRBJ2-3; 8 bases match TRBD2. Germline V gene sequence: CDR1 DFQATT, CDR2 SNEGSKA (reference sequence). V dropped 3 bases and J dropped 2; count of bases not matched to a gene: 1. The CDR3 totals 13 residues. The CDR3 nucleotides read TGCAGTGCTAGCGGGGGGGCCACAGATACGCAGTATTTT. Protein product: CSASGGATDTQYF.

In its sample, this clonotype was seen a few times. The rearrangement uses TRBV20-1 and TRBJ2-7; D gene ambiguous. The CDR3 length is 14 residues. Trimming removed 0 bases at V and 6 bases at J, with 15 bases between. Germline loops: CDR1 DFQATT, CDR2 SNEGSKA (reference sequence). CDR3 residues: CSARDRARRGEQYF. The CDR3 nucleotides read TGCAGTGCTAGAGATAGGGCCCGACGCGGCGAGCAGTACTTC.

This clonotype was counted a few times. The V gene is TRBV6-4, the J gene TRBJ1-1; D is undetermined. CDR1 MRHNA and CDR2 SNTAGT come from the germline V gene. CDR3 size: 14 residues. The V gene lost 3 bases and the J gene lost 2 bases, with 10 bases spanning the gap. The CDR3 region is CASSESEANTEAFF. The CDR3 coding sequence is TGTGCCAGCAGTGAGAGTGAAGCTAACACTGAAGCTTTCTTT.

This clonotype was recorded at least ten times. The genes are TRBV5-1 and TRBJ1-3; no definite D call. V was pared by 2 bases and J by 0 bases, with 12 bases between. The CDR3 runs to 16 residues. CDR1 and CDR2 from the germline V gene are SGHRS and YFSETQ. Written as DNA, the CDR3 is TGCGCCAGCAGCTTTACTGACTCAGCCTCTGGAAACACCATATATTTT. The encoded protein is CASSFTDSASGNTIYF.

This clonotype has at least ten counts. The chain couples TRBV11-2 to TRBJ2-1; TRBD2 matches 10 bases. The CDR3 is made up of 15 amino acids. J lost 8 bases, V lost 2 bases, and 6 bases had no gene match. Germline CDR1 and CDR2: SGHAT and FQNNGV. As DNA, the CDR3 is TGTGCCAGCAGCTTAATAGCGGGGGGTATGGATGAGCAGTTCTTC. Amino acid sequence: CASSLIAGGMDEQFF.

There are a few counts of this clonotype. V usage is TRBV4-1 and J usage is TRBJ2-7; D unresolved. The CDR3 contains 13 residues. V lost 6 bases, J lost 6 bases, and 15 bases lay in between. Germline CDR1 reads MGHRA; CDR2 reads YSYEKL. The CDR3 loop reads CASRLEMGGEQYF. The CDR3 DNA sequence: TGCGCCAGCAGGCTTGAAATGGGTGGCGAGCAGTACTTC.

The V and J genes are TRBV4-2 and TRBJ2-1; D perhaps matches TRBD2 (5 bases). The CDR3 totals 17 residues. Trimming pared 6 bases from V and 2 bases from J, leaving 20 bases between. Germline V gene data show CDR1 as LGHNA and CDR2 as YNFKEQ. CDR3 residues: CASRASSGRVAYNEQFF. The CDR3 nucleotides are TGTGCCAGCAGAGCTAGCTCCGGTCGAGTTGCCTACAATGAGCAGTTCTTC.

This clonotype was recorded at least ten times. The V call is TRBV5-1, the J call TRBJ1-1; 7 bases line up with TRBD1. This CDR3 contains 14 residues. V trimming: 2 bases; J trimming: 6 bases; junction bases outside the gene matches: 7. The germline V gene has CDR1 SGHRS and CDR2 YFSETQ. CDR3 region: CASSFRGGDAEAFF. CDR3 nucleotide sequence: TGCGCCAGCAGCTTCAGGGGGGGAGACGCTGAAGCTTTCTTT. Complete variable domain (other parts from reference TRBV5-1 and TRBJ1-1): KAGVTQTPRYLIKTRGQQVTLSCSPISGHRSVSWYQQTPGQGLQFLFEYFSETQRNKGNFPGRFSGRQFSNSRSEMNVSTLELGDSALYLCASSFRGGDAEAFFGQGTRLTVV.

The V and J genes are TRBV12-3 or TRBV12-4 and TRBJ1-1; TRBD1 matches 7 bases. With V trimmed by 5 bases and J by 2 bases, 14 bases remained unmatched. The CDR3 has 17 residues. The CDR3 loop is CASSPYWDSRSNTEAFF. CDR3 in DNA: TGTGCCAGCAGTCCCTACTGGGACAGCAGATCTAACACTGAAGCTTTCTTT.

This clonotype has ten or more counts. The chain is built from TRBV13 and TRBJ1-2; the D gene is possibly TRBD1 (6 bases). CDR3 size: 16 residues. Trimming removed 0 bases from V and 3 bases from J, with 14 bases in between. CDR1 PRHDT and CDR2 FYEKMQ come from the germline V gene (reference sequence). CDR3 protein: CASSLGLGQNHYGYTF. The CDR3 nucleotides are TGTGCCAGCAGCTTAGGCCTAGGACAGAACCACTATGGCTACACCTTC.